The rows below give T cell receptor beta chains drawn from one sample of a study of blood T cell repertoires in COVID-19. The repertoire was sequenced with immunoSEQ multiplex PCR; TCRdb's copy has only in-frame clones and lacks some. The data show approximately 360,000 clones, nearly 90% seen once. The sample was peripheral blood. All receptors come from a man aged 18 to 29 with active or convalescent COVID-19. CDR3s include the opening cysteine and the closing phenylalanine or tryptophan. A D gene is named only where the DNA matches it firmly. Some rows have no size entry. The others give once, few or many, or a class for an expanded clone.

d_gene,v_gene,abundance,j_gene,CDR3aa,CDR3nt
NA,TRBV18,NA,TRBJ1-2,CASSPTLTSLHAGGGGLNYGYTF,TGTGCCAGCTCACCAACGCTAACCAGTTTACATGCGGGCGGGGGAGGATTGAACTATGGCTACACCTTC
NA,TRBV6-6,NA,TRBJ1-2,CASSYDATESGYGYTF,TGTGCCAGCAGTTACGACGCGACGGAGAGTGGCTATGGCTACACCTTC
TRBD1,TRBV19,NA,TRBJ1-1,CASSNQHVTGVEAFF,TGTGCCAGTAGCAACCAACACGTCACAGGGGTAGAAGCTTTCTTT
NA,TRBV27,few,TRBJ1-5,CASSYRGAARNQPQHF,TGTGCCAGCAGTTATCGGGGGGCGGCTCGCAATCAGCCCCAGCATTTT
NA,TRBV27,NA,TRBJ1-2,CASSSLSPNYGYTF,TGTGCCAGCAGTTCCCTTTCCCCTAACTATGGCTACACCTTC
NA,TRBV20-1,NA,TRBJ1-2,CSASGRGRSYGYTF,TGCAGTGCTAGTGGGCGGGGCAGGTCCTATGGCTACACCTTC
TRBD1,TRBV7-2,NA,TRBJ1-2,CASSLAGQGDYGYTF,TGTGCCAGCAGCTTAGCGGGACAGGGTGACTATGGCTACACCTTC
TRBD1,TRBV9,NA,TRBJ2-5,CASSSPPGQGVGETQYF,TGTGCCAGCAGCTCCCCGCCGGGACAGGGGGTTGGGGAGACCCAGTACTTC
NA,TRBV4-1,NA,TRBJ2-5,CASSQDLPAAQYF,TGCGCCAGCAGCCAAGATTTACCAGCGGCCCAGTACTTC
TRBD2,TRBV6-2/TRBV6-3,once,TRBJ2-1,CASSYQSGRKVNEQFF,TGTGCCAGCAGTTACCAGAGCGGGAGGAAGGTTAATGAGCAGTTCTTC
TRBD1,TRBV5-4,NA,TRBJ1-6,CASSLKGAGSPLHF,TGTGCCAGCAGCTTGAAGGGGGCCGGTTCACCCCTCCACTTT
NA,TRBV2,NA,TRBJ2-2,CASNIQGVGTGELFF,TGTGCCAGTAACATACAGGGTGTGGGGACCGGGGAGCTGTTTTTT
NA,TRBV27,NA,TRBJ1-5,CASSYSNNQPQHF,TGTGCCAGCAGTTACAGTAATAATCAGCCCCAGCATTTT
NA,TRBV7-6,NA,TRBJ1-4,CASSLAGAGANEKLFF,TGTGCCAGCAGCTTAGCGGGGGCCGGAGCTAATGAAAAACTGTTTTTT
NA,TRBV5-4,NA,TRBJ1-1,CASSLEPNTEAFF,TGTGCCAGCAGCTTGGAGCCGAACACTGAAGCTTTCTTT
NA,TRBV7-9,NA,TRBJ2-1,CASQDSRVNSYNEQFF,TGTGCCAGCCAGGACAGTCGAGTAAACTCCTACAATGAGCAGTTCTTC
TRBD2,TRBV4-2,NA,TRBJ2-3,CASSQVAGGRTDTQYF,TGTGCCAGCAGTCAAGTAGCGGGGGGCAGGACAGATACGCAGTATTTT
NA,TRBV28,once,TRBJ1-4,CASSLGGAAGDELFF,TGTGCCAGCAGTTTAGGGGGGGCCGCCGGTGACGAACTGTTTTTT
TRBD1,TRBV23-1,NA,TRBJ1-4,CASGSNIQGAREKLFF,TGCGCCAGCGGCTCCAATATACAGGGGGCTCGGGAAAAACTGTTTTTT
NA,TRBV4-3,NA,TRBJ2-7,CASSQSGHVYEQYF,TGCGCCAGCAGCCAATCCGGACATGTCTACGAGCAGTACTTC
NA,TRBV12-3/TRBV12-4,NA,TRBJ2-5,CASSIEETQYF,TGTGCCAGCAGCATAGAGGAGACCCAGTACTTC
TRBD2,TRBV5-1,NA,TRBJ2-5,CASSLALAGVQETQYF,TGCGCCAGCAGCTTGGCCTTAGCGGGAGTGCAGGAGACCCAGTACTTC
TRBD2,TRBV28,once,TRBJ2-5,CASGREGGIETQYF,TGTGCCAGCGGACGGGAGGGAGGGATTGAGACCCAGTACTTC
NA,TRBV4-2,NA,TRBJ1-6,CASSHPKQGTAISPLHF,TGTGCCAGCAGCCACCCGAAACAGGGTACAGCCATTTCACCCCTCCACTTT
NA,TRBV18,NA,TRBJ1-1,CASSPSVLGGNTEAFF,TGTGCCAGCTCACCCTCCGTTTTAGGGGGGAACACTGAAGCTTTCTTT
TRBD2,TRBV28,NA,TRBJ2-3,CASSTLAGGTDTQYF,TGTGCCAGCAGTACACTAGCGGGGGGCACAGATACGCAGTATTTT
NA,TRBV28,NA,TRBJ2-5,CASSFAQGSAETQYF,TGTGCCAGCAGTTTCGCACAGGGTTCTGCGGAGACCCAGTACTTC
TRBD2,TRBV6-5,NA,TRBJ2-1,CASSLPGTSGNEQFF,TGTGCCAGCAGTCTACCCGGAACTAGCGGCAATGAGCAGTTCTTC
NA,TRBV11-2,NA,TRBJ2-7,CASSYTFYEQYF,TGTGCCAGCAGCTACACCTTTTACGAGCAGTACTTC
TRBD1,TRBV3-1/TRBV3-2,few,TRBJ1-2,CASSFSAGGGGYTF,TGTGCCAGCAGCTTCTCAGCAGGGGGAGGCGGCTACACCTTC
TRBD1,TRBV11-2,NA,TRBJ1-1,CASSSTGTGNAFF,TGTGCCAGCAGCTCGACCGGGACAGGGAACGCTTTCTTT
TRBD2,TRBV28,NA,TRBJ2-3,CASGGLAGGSPQYF,TGTGCCAGCGGGGGACTAGCGGGAGGCTCTCCGCAGTATTTT
NA,TRBV5-1,NA,TRBJ2-7,CASSSQGYEQYF,TGCGCCAGCAGCTCGCAGGGATACGAGCAGTACTTC
NA,TRBV28,NA,TRBJ2-7,CASTLKYEQYF,TGTGCCAGCACCCTTAAATACGAGCAGTACTTC
NA,TRBV28,NA,TRBJ1-1,CASSSGARGSEAFF,TGTGCCAGCAGTTCCGGCGCCAGGGGCTCTGAAGCTTTCTTT